This T cell receptor (beta chain) was captured in a study of blood T cell repertoires in COVID-19. Study details: The United States, Italy and Spain were the sources of the acute and convalescent COVID-19 samples. PBMCs, B-cell-depleted T cells, or T cells were the source of the cDNA or gDNA that made up the material.

The sample holds one count of this clone. Per the authors' pipeline: By means of reference gene primer amplification, nucleated cell counts were estimated. Produced via immunoSEQ multiplex PCR; TCRdb's table is partial and in-frame only. V, J and clone size reflect that table, while D and trimming were determined from the DNA. Of a few hundred thousand clones in the sample, roughly 84% were seen once. V lost 7 bases, J lost 11 bases, and 21 bases lay in between. This CDR3 has 14 amino acids. Germline V gene lookup returns CDR1 MNHEY and CDR2 SVGAGI. The TCR originated in a woman in her 40s who had recovered from COVID-19. V is TRBV6-5 and J is TRBJ1-5; TRBD1 is a possible D gene (5 bases). The specimen was peripheral blood. The CDR3 loop is CASTTPGGYAAQHF. The CDR3 DNA reads TGTGCCAGCACCACACCGGGGGGGTACGCGGCCCAGCATTTT.